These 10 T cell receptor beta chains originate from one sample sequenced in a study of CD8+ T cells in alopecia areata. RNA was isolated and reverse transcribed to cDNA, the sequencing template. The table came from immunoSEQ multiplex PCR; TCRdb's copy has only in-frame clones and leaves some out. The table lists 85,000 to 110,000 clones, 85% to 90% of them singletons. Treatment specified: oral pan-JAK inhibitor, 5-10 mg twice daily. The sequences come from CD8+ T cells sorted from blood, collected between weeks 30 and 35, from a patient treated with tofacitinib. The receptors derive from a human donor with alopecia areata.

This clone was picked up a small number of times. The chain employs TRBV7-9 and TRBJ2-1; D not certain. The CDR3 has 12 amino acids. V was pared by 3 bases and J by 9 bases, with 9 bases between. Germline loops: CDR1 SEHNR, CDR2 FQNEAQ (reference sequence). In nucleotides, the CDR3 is TGTGCCAGCAGCTTCGAGAGACCTGAGCAGTTCTTC. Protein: CASSFERPEQFF.

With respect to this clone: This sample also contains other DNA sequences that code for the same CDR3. The CDR3 DNA is TGTGCCAGCAGCGGACTCTTCTACGAGCAGTACTTC. Translating it yields CASSGLFYEQYF. The chain uses TRBV2 and TRBJ2-7, with D possibly TRBD2 on 5 matching bases. The CDR3 is made up of 12 amino acids. Germline V CDR1 and CDR2: SNHLY, FYNNEI. V lost 6 bases, J lost 3 bases, and 9 bases lay in between.

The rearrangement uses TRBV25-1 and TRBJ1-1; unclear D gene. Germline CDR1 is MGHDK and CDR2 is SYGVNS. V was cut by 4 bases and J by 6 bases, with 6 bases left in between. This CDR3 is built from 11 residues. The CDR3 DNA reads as TGTGCCAGCAGTGGGGTTTCTGAAGCTTTCTTT. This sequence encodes CASSGVSEAFF. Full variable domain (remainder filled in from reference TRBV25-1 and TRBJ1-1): EADIYQTPRYLVIGTGKKITLECSQTMGHDKMYWYQQDPGMELHLIHYSYGVNSTEKGDLSSESTVSRIRTEHFPLTLESARPSHTSQYLCASSGVSEAFFGQGTRLTVV.

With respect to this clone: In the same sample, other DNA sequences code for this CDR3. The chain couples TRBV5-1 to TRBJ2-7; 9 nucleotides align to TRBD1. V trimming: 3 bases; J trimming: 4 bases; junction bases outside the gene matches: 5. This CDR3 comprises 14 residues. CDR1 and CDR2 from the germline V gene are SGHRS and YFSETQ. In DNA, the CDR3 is TGCGCCAGCAGCTGGGTGACAGGGGGTTACGAGCAGTACTTC. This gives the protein CASSWVTGGYEQYF.

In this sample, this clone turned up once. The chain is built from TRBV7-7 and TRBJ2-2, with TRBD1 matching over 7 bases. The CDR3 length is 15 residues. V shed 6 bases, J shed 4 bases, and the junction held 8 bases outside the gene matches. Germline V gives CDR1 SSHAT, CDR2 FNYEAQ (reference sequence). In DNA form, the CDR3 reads TGTGCCAGCAGGCCTACAGGGGAGAGCACCGGGGAGCTGTTTTTT. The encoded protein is CASRPTGESTGELFF. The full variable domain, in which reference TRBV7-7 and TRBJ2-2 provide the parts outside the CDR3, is GAGVSQSPRYKVTKRGQDVTLRCDPISSHATLYWYQQALGQGPEFLTYFNYEAQPDKSGLPSDRFSAERPEGSISTLTIQRTEQRDSAMYRCASRPTGESTGELFFGEGSRLTVL.

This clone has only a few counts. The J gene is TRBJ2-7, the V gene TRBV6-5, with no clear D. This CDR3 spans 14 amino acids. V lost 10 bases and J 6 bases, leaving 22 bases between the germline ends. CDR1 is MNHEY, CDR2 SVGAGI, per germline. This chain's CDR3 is CATRDPFSGLEQYF. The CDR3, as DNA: TGTGCCACCCGAGACCCCTTCAGTGGTCTCGAGCAGTACTTC.

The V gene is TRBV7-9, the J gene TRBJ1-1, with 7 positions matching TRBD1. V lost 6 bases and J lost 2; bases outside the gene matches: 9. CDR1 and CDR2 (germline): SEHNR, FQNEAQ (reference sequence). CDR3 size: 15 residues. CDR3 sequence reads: CASSPSTGTNTEAFF. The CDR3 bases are TGTGCCAGCAGTCCATCGACAGGGACAAACACTGAAGCTTTCTTT.

CDR3 coding DNA: TGTGCCAGCAGCTTATCCCATGCCTTAGCTGTGGCCAACGTCCTGACTTTC. Protein sequence: CASSLSHALAVANVLTF. The rearrangement joins TRBV7-3 to TRBJ2-6; D is undetermined. The germline V gene encodes CDR1 SGHTA and CDR2 FQGTGA. V dropped 2 bases and J dropped 6 bases, with 17 bases sitting between them. The CDR3 has 17 residues.

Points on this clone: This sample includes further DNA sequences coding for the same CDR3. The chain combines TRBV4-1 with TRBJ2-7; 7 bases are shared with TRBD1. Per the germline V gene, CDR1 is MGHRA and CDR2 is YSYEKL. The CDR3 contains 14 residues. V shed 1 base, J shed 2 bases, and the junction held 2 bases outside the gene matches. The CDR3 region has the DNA TGCGCCAGCAGCCAAGGGCAGGGGGCCTACGAGCAGTACTTC. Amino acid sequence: CASSQGQGAYEQYF.

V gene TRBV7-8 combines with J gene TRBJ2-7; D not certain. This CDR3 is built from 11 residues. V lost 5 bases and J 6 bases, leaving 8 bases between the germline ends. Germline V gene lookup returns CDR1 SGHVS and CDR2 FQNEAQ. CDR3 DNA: TGTGCCAGCAGCCTTAGTTCCGAGCAGTACTTC. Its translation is CASSLSSEQYF.